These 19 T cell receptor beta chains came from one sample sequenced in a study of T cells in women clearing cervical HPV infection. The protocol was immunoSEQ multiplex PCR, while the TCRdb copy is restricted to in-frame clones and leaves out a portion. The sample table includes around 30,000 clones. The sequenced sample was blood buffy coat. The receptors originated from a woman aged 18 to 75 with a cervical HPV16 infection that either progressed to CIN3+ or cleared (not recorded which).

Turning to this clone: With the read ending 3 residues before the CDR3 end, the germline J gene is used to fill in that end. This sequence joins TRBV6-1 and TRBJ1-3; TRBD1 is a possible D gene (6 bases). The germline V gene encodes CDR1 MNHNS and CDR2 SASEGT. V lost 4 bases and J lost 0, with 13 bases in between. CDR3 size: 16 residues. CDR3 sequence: CASSATGDSSGNTIYF. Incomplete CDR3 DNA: TGTGCCAGCAGTGCGACAGGCGACTCCTCTGGAAACACC.

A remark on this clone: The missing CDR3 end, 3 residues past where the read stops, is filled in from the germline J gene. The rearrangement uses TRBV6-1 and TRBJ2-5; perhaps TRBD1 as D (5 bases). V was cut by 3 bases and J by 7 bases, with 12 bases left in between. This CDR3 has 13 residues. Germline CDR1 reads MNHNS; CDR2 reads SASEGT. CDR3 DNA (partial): TGTGCCAGCAGTGATGGTAGGGGAACGACC. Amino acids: CASSDGRGTT. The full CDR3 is CASSDGRGTTQYF.

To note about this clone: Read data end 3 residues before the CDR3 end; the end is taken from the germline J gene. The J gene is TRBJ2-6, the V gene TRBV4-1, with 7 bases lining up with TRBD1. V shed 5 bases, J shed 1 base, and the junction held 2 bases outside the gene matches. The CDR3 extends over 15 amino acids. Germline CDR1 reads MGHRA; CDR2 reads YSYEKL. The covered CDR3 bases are TGCGCCAGCAGCGGGACAGTTTCTGGGGCCAACGTC. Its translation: CASSGTVSGANV. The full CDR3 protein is CASSGTVSGANVLTF.

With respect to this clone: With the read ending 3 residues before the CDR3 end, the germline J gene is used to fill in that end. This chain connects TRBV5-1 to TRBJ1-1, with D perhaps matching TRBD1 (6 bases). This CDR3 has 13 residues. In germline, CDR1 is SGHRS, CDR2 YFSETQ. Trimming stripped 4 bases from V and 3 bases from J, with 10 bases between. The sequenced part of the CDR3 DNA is TGCGCCAGCAGCACCAGGGGTCACACTGAA. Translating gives CASSTRGHTE. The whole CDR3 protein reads CASSTRGHTEAFF. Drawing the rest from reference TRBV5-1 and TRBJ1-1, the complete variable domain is KAGVTQTPRYLIKTRGQQVTLSCSPISGHRSVSWYQQTPGQGLQFLFEYFSETQRNKGNFPGRFSGRQFSNSRSEMNVSTLELGDSALYLCASSTRGHTEAFFGQGTRLTVV.

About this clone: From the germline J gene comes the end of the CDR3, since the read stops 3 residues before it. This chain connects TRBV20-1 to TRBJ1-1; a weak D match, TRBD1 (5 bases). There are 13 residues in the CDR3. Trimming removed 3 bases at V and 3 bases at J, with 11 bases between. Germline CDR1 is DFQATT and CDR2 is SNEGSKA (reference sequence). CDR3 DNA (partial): TGCAGTGCTAGTCTCGAGGGGCACACTGAA. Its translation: CSASLEGHTE. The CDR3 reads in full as CSASLEGHTEAFF.

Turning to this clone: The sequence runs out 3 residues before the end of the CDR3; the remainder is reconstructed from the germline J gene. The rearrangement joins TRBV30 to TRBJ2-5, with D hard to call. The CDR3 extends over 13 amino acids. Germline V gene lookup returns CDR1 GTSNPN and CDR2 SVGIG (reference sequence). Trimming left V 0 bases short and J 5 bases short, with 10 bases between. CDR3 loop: CAWSVSGAETQYF. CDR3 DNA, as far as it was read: TGTGCCTGGAGTGTTTCAGGAGCCGAGACC.

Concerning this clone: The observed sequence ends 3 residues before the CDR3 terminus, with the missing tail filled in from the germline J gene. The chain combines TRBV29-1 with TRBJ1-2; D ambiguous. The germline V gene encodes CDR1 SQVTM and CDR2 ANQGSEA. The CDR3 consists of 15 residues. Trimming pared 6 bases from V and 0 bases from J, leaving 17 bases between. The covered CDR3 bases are TGCAGCGTCCGAACGGCAAGTACTACTAACTATGGC. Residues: CSVRTASTTNYG. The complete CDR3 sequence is CSVRTASTTNYGYTF.

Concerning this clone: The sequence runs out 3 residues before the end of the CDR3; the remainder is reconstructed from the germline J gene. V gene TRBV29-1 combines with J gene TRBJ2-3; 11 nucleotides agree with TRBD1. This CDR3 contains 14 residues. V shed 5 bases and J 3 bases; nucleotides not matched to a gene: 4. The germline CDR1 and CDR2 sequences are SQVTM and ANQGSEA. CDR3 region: CSVLGTGGTDTQYF. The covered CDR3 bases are TGCAGCGTTCTCGGGACAGGGGGGACAGATACG.

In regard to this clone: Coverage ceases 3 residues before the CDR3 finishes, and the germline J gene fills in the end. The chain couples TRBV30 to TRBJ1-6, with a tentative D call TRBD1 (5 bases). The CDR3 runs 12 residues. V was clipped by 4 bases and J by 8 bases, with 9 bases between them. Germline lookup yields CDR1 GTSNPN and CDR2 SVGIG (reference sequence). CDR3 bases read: TGTGCCTGGACCCGAGGGGATTCACCC. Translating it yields CAWTRGDSP. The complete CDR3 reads CAWTRGDSPLHF.

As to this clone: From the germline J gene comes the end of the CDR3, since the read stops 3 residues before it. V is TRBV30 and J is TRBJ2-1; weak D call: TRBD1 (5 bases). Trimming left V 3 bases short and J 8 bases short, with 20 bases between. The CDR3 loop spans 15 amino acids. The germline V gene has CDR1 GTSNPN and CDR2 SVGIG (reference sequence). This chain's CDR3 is CAWRENRLGGDEQFF. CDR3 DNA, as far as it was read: TGTGCCTGGAGGGAAAACAGGTTGGGTGGCGATGAG. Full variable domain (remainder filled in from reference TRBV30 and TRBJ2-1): SQTIHQWPATLVQPVGSPLSLECTVEGTSNPNLYWYRQAAGRGLQLLFYSVGIGQISSEVPQNLSASRPQDRQFILSSKKLLLSDSGFYLCAWRENRLGGDEQFFGPGTRLTVL.

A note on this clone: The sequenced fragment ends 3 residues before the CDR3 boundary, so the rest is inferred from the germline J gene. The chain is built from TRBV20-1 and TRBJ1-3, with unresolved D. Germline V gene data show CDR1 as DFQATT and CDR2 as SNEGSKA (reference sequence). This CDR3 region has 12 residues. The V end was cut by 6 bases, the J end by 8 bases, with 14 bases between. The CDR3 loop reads CSAARQVDTIYF. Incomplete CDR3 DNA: TGCAGTGCCGCCCGGCAGGTGGACACC.

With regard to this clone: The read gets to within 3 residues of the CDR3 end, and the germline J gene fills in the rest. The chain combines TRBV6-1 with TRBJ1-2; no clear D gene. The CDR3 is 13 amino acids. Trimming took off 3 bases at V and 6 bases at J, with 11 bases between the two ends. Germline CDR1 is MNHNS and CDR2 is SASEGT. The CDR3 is CASSDRRRHGYTF. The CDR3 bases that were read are TGTGCCAGCAGTGACAGGAGACGGCATGGC.

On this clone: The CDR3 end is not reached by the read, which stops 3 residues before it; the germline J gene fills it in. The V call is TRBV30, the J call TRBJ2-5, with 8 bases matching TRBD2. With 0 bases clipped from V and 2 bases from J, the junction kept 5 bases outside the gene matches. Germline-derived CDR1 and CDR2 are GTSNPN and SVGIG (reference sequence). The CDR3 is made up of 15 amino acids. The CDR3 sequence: CAWSVQRGPQETQYF. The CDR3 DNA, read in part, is TGTGCCTGGAGTGTGCAGCGGGGGCCACAAGAGACC.

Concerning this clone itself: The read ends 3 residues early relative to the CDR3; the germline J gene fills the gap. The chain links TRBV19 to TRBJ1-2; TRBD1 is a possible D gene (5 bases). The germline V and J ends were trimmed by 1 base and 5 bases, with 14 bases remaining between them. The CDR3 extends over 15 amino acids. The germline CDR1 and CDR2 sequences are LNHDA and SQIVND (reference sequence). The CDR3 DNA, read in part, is TGTGCCAGTAGTATAGGTCAGGGTATCAGATATGGC. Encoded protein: CASSIGQGIRYG. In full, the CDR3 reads CASSIGQGIRYGYTF.

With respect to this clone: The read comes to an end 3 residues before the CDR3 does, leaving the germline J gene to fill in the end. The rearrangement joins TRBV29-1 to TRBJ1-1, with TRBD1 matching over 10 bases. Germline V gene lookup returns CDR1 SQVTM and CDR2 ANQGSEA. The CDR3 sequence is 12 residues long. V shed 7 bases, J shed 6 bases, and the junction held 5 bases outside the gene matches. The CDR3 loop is CSADRGRAEAFF. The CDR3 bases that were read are TGCAGCGCCGACAGGGGGCGGGCTGAA.

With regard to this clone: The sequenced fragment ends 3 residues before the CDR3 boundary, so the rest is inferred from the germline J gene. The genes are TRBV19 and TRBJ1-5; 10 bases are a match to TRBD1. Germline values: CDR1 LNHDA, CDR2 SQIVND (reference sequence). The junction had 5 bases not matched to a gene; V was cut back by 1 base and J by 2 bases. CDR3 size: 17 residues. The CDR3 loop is CASSIGDRGRGNQPQHF. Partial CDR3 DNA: TGTGCCAGTAGTATAGGCGACAGGGGGCGCGGCAATCAGCCC.

CDR3: CASSGGGPGYTF. The CDR3 bases that were read are TGTGCCAGCAGTGGGGGGGGGCCTGGC. The chain links TRBV2 to TRBJ1-2; D possibly corresponds to TRBD1 (6 bases). The read terminates 3 residues ahead of where the CDR3 ends, so the germline J gene completes it. This CDR3 has 12 amino acids. Germline lookup yields CDR1 SNHLY and CDR2 FYNNEI. V lost 4 bases to trimming and J lost 7 bases, with 10 bases between them.

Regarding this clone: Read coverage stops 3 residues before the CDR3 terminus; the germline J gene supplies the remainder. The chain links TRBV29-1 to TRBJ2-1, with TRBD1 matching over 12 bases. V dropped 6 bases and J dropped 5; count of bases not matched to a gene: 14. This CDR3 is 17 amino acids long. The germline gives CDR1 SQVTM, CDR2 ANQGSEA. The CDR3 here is CSVRPGQGAGIDNEQFF. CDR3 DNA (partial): TGCAGCGTGCGACCGGGACAGGGGGCGGGTATTGACAATGAG.

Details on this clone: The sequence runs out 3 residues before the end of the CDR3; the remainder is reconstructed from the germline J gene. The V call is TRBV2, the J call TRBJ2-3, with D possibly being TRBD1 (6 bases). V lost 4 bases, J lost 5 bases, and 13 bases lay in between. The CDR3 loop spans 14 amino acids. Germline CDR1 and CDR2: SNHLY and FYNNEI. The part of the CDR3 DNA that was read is TGTGCCAGCAGTGTAGAGGGGGACGGAGATACG. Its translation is CASSVEGDGDT. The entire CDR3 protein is CASSVEGDGDTQYF.